Below are 21 T cell receptor beta chains sequenced from a single sample in a study of neurological immune-mediated disorders. TCRdb ran MiXCR on the 5' RACE reads and lists one entry per CDR3 protein. This table has approximately 43,000 distinct CDR3 sequences, roughly 2.5% appearing once. The material sequenced was PBMCs. The receptors here all came from a man in his thirties or forties with multiple sclerosis.

In its sample, this clonotype was seen many times. The rearrangement uses TRBV5-1 and TRBJ2-7; D is unresolved. V was cut by 2 bases and J by 4 bases, with 10 bases left in between. This CDR3 contains 13 residues. Germline CDR1 is SGHRS and CDR2 is YFSETQ. The DNA of the CDR3 is TGCGCCAGCAGCTTTCTCCCCCTTTACGAGCAGTACTTC. It yields the protein CASSFLPLYEQYF.

This clonotype was observed many times. The gene calls are TRBV6-5 and TRBJ1-2; the D gene is possibly TRBD1 (6 bases). This CDR3 contains 13 residues. The V end was cut by 6 bases, the J end by 10 bases, with 18 bases between. The germline V gene has CDR1 MNHEY and CDR2 SVGAGI. The CDR3 here is CASSPAGVEVYTF. The CDR3 nucleotides read TGTGCCAGCAGCCCGGCAGGGGTTGAGGTCTACACCTTC.

This clonotype appeared many times. The rearrangement links TRBV4-3 to TRBJ2-3; TRBD1 matches 7 bases. From germline, CDR1 is LGHNA and CDR2 YSLEER. The length of the CDR3 is 15 residues. The J segment lost 11 bases and the V segment lost 1 base, leaving 12 bases of the junction unmatched. CDR3 loop: CASSQALTGAQRQYF. The CDR3 DNA reads TGCGCCAGCAGCCAAGCCTTAACAGGGGCGCAAAGGCAGTATTTT.

This clonotype appeared many times. The V call is TRBV5-1, the J call TRBJ2-3; D remains unclear. The CDR3 is made up of 11 amino acids. The germline V and J ends were trimmed by 0 bases and 5 bases, with 1 base remaining between them. Looked up from germline, CDR1 is SGHRS and CDR2 is YFSETQ. CDR3 DNA: TGCGCCAGCAGCTTGGGAGATACGCAGTATTTT. As protein: CASSLGDTQYF.

This clonotype was seen at least ten times. The chain recombines TRBV20-1 with TRBJ2-5; no definite D call. Per germline, CDR1 DFQATT and CDR2 SNEGSKA (reference sequence). CDR3 length: 14 residues. Trimming removed 6 bases at V and 1 base at J, with 15 bases between. CDR3 region: CSAPKPASQETQYF. In DNA form, the CDR3 reads TGCAGTGCGCCAAAGCCGGCGTCCCAAGAGACCCAGTACTTC.

This clonotype is categorized as medium-sized (0.01 to 0.1%). The V call is TRBV5-1, the J call TRBJ1-4; no reliable D call. CDR1 SGHRS and CDR2 YFSETQ come from the germline V gene. Trimming removed 5 bases at V and 3 bases at J, with 14 bases between. The length of the CDR3 is 15 residues. CDR3 loop: CASRPHGKANEKLFF. The CDR3 region has the DNA TGCGCCAGCAGGCCCCACGGCAAGGCTAATGAAAAACTGTTTTTT.

In its sample, this clonotype was seen many times. V gene TRBV20-1 combines with J gene TRBJ2-1; TRBD1 is a possible D gene (5 bases). The V gene lost 4 bases and the J gene lost 7 bases, with 26 bases spanning the gap. Germline CDR1 is DFQATT and CDR2 is SNEGSKA (reference sequence). This CDR3 is built from 17 residues. The CDR3 sequence is CSANSVGQGRERNEQFF. The CDR3 coding sequence is TGCAGTGCTAATAGTGTTGGACAAGGCCGAGAAAGGAATGAGCAGTTCTTC.

This clonotype was counted many times. V is TRBV20-1 and J is TRBJ2-1; no clear D gene. The germline gives CDR1 DFQATT, CDR2 SNEGSKA (reference sequence). The CDR3 extends over 13 amino acids. The ends were cut back, 3 bases at V and 6 bases at J, with 12 bases in the middle. The CDR3 loop reads CSARTPNSNEQFF. The CDR3 DNA is TGCAGTGCTAGGACGCCTAACTCCAATGAGCAGTTCTTC.

This clonotype was seen at least ten times. This sequence joins TRBV20-1 and TRBJ2-1; 10 nucleotides match TRBD2. The CDR3 runs to 13 residues. The germline V gene has CDR1 DFQATT and CDR2 SNEGSKA (reference sequence). V shed 5 bases, J shed 7 bases, and the junction held 5 bases outside the gene matches. CDR3 sequence (DNA): TGCAGTGCTCAGAGCGGGGGGGGGAATGAGCAGTTCTTC. It codes for CSAQSGGGNEQFF.

This clonotype was detected many times. The chain has TRBV27 and TRBJ2-7; D may be TRBD1 (5 bases). V lost 2 bases to trimming and J lost 2 bases, with 13 bases between them. Germline V gives CDR1 MNHEY, CDR2 SMNVEV (reference sequence). The CDR3 sequence is 15 residues long. The CDR3 loop reads CASSLASGSPYEQYF. The CDR3 region has the DNA TGTGCCAGCAGTTTAGCATCAGGGTCCCCCTACGAGCAGTACTTC.

This clonotype occurred many times. CDR3 in DNA: TGCGCCAGCAGCCGAGTACTGTCAAGGTCGGTTAATAGCAATCAGCCCCAGCATTTT. Translating it yields CASSRVLSRSVNSNQPQHF. V is TRBV4-1 and J is TRBJ1-5; unclear D gene. V dropped 4 bases and J dropped 0 bases, with 22 bases sitting between them. Germline assignment: CDR1 MGHRA and CDR2 YSYEKL. This CDR3 has 19 residues.

Ten or more counts support this clonotype. V is TRBV20-1 and J is TRBJ2-7, with 9 bases that match TRBD2. Trimming took 1 base from V and 4 from J; bases not matched to a gene: 11. Germline CDR1 reads DFQATT; CDR2 reads SNEGSKA (reference sequence). The CDR3 spans 16 residues. The CDR3 DNA sequence: TGCAGTGCTAGAGCCCCCAGGGGCGGGAGGGGATACGAGCAGTACTTC. Protein: CSARAPRGGRGYEQYF.

There are many counts of this clonotype. The rearrangement joins TRBV4-1 to TRBJ1-2; D is perhaps TRBD1 (5 bases). V shed 0 bases and J shed 8 bases, with 16 bases lying between them. The germline V gene has CDR1 MGHRA and CDR2 YSYEKL. CDR3 length equals 15 residues. The CDR3 here is CASSQERGSKYGYTF. DNA of the CDR3: TGCGCCAGCAGCCAAGAAAGGGGTAGTAAATACGGCTACACCTTC.

This clonotype was counted at least ten times. V usage is TRBV5-1 and J usage is TRBJ2-1; D remains ambiguous. The CDR3 is 15 residues long. Trimming took off 5 bases at V and 0 bases at J, with 12 bases between the two ends. Germline V gene sequence: CDR1 SGHRS, CDR2 YFSETQ. CDR3 nucleotides: TGCGCCAGCAGTCGAAGTCCGGCCTCCTACAATGAGCAGTTCTTC. It encodes CASSRSPASYNEQFF.

In this sample, this clonotype turned up many times. The J gene is TRBJ2-2, the V gene TRBV6-5, with unresolved D. The CDR3 spans 19 residues. Trimming pared 2 bases from V and 4 bases from J, leaving 23 bases between. CDR1 is MNHEY and CDR2 is SVGAGI in the germline V gene. The CDR3 DNA reads TGTGCCAGCAGTTACGATTTCCGGGCCACAAATAGAATCACCGGGGAGCTGTTTTTT. It encodes CASSYDFRATNRITGELFF.

This clonotype was observed many times. CDR3 sequence: CASSAPGTRVTNTGELFF. The CDR3 coding sequence is TGTGCCAGCAGCGCTCCCGGGACTAGAGTTACGAACACCGGGGAGCTGTTTTTT. The V call is TRBV9, the J call TRBJ2-2, with 8 bases fitting TRBD2. V lost 3 bases and J lost 0; bases outside the gene matches: 10. Germline loops: CDR1 SGDLS, CDR2 YYNGEE. The CDR3 is made up of 18 amino acids.

This clonotype showed up many times. The genes are TRBV4-1 and TRBJ2-5; D uncertain. V lost 1 base and J 4 bases, leaving 4 bases between the germline ends. Germline CDR1 is MGHRA and CDR2 is YSYEKL. The CDR3 has 12 residues. The CDR3 loop reads CASSQGIETQYF. The CDR3 DNA sequence: TGCGCCAGCAGCCAAGGGATAGAGACCCAGTACTTC.

This clonotype was seen at least ten times. The J gene is TRBJ2-7, the V gene TRBV5-1, with D possibly being TRBD1 or TRBD2 (6 bases each). V was pared by 4 bases and J by 5 bases, with 10 bases between. In germline, CDR1 is SGHRS, CDR2 YFSETQ. CDR3 length: 12 amino acids. The CDR3 loop is CASSPGGNEQYF. The CDR3 DNA follows: TGCGCCAGCAGCCCCGGGGGCAACGAGCAGTACTTC.

This clonotype has at least ten counts. The rearrangement uses TRBV7-9 and TRBJ2-5; D is undetermined. CDR1 SEHNR and CDR2 FQNEAQ come from the germline V gene (reference sequence). Trimming stripped 4 bases from V and 0 bases from J, with 6 bases between. This CDR3 has 13 residues. CDR3 in DNA: TGTGCCAGCAGCTCAGATTACCAAGAGACCCAGTACTTC. This translates into CASSSDYQETQYF.

This clonotype was counted many times. The CDR3 region has the DNA TGCAGTGCTACCGTGGGATCCGACTACAATGAGCAGTTCTTC. It encodes CSATVGSDYNEQFF. The chain couples TRBV20-1 to TRBJ2-1; D remains unclear. CDR1 is DFQATT, CDR2 SNEGSKA, per germline (reference sequence). The germline V and J ends were trimmed by 4 bases and 3 bases, with 13 bases remaining between them. This CDR3 comprises 14 residues.

This clonotype occurred many times. The chain combines TRBV20-1 with TRBJ2-1; D is possibly TRBD2 (6 bases). Germline V CDR1 and CDR2: DFQATT, SNEGSKA (reference sequence). The CDR3 loop spans 14 amino acids. V lost 0 bases and J 6 bases, leaving 12 bases between the germline ends. The chain's CDR3 is CSAREGEAVNEQFF. The CDR3 bases are TGCAGTGCTAGAGAAGGGGAGGCGGTCAATGAGCAGTTCTTC.